The present TCR beta chain was sequenced within a study of blood T cell repertoires in COVID-19. Generated by immunoSEQ multiplex PCR, the TCRdb table keeps only in-frame clones and is missing some. Here the sample spans a few hundred thousand clones, 70% to 90% being singletons. Germline-derived CDR1 and CDR2 are LNHDA and SQIVND (reference sequence). The V and J ends lost 9 bases and 5 bases, in that order; junction bases with no gene match: 9. The CDR3 loop spans 15 amino acids. The sample consisted of PBMCs or T cells enriched from blood (not recorded which). J is TRBJ2-5 and V is TRBV19; 13 bases map to TRBD2. The sequence was obtained from a woman in her forties who had recovered from COVID-19. In DNA, the CDR3 is TGTGCCAGCAGGTCGGGACTAGCGGGAAAGGAGACCCAGTACTTC. Protein: CASRSGLAGKETQYF.